This T cell receptor (beta chain) was profiled in a study of CD8 T cells in ankylosing spondylitis. Study-wide findings and caveats: Disease-linked clones bore a CD8+ phenotype, appearing relatively rarely in peripheral blood. Clones linked to disease were reported to show significant enrichment in matched ankylosing spondylitis synovial fluid. In the blood and synovial fluid of reactive arthritis, some motif variants had been previously reported.

Quantitative 5'-RACE was performed with molecular barcodes, and it yielded the TCR beta libraries. TCRdb processed the 5' RACE reads anew with MiXCR; each CDR3 protein has one entry. The table has 200,000 to 300,000 distinct CDR3 sequences, roughly a tenth seen once. This clonotype was detected only a few times. Antigen unknown. The receptor was isolated from a male donor with ankylosing spondylitis or in good health (not recorded which). The source material was blood, either unsorted or a sorted T cell fraction (not recorded which).

The DNA of the CDR3 is TGTGCCAGCAGCAGGGACAGGGACTACGAGCAGTACTTC. It codes for CASSRDRDYEQYF. The V call is TRBV5-4, the J call TRBJ2-7; TRBD1 matches at 9 bases. This CDR3 comprises 13 residues. Per the germline V gene, CDR1 is SGHNT and CDR2 is YYREEE (reference sequence). Trimming at V came to 4 bases and at J to 3 bases, leaving 2 bases not matched to a gene.